This T cell receptor (beta chain) was documented in a study of cytomegalovirus exposure and HLA in healthy donors. The PCR contained 60 Vbeta and 13 Jbeta primers. Profiling relied on immunoSEQ multiplex PCR, and the TCRdb table lists in-frame clones only, not all of them. The sample has 120,000 or so clones, about 80% seen once; the top ten hold 3.6%. Findings and caveats of the study: Altogether, around 160 TCR beta chains were recorded as cytomegalovirus-associated. Of the V segments, some could not be distinguished, including TRBV6-2 and TRBV6-3, and were excluded. The later analysis indicated that the majority of CMV-associated TCR beta chains appeared HLA-restricted.

On this clone: The antigen is undetermined.

Germline-derived CDR1 and CDR2 are MGHRA and YSYEKL. V was pared by 4 bases and J by 6 bases, with 10 bases of the junction left unmatched. The CDR3 is 15 amino acids. The V and J genes are TRBV4-1 and TRBJ2-7; 9 bases align to TRBD1. The receptor was derived from a woman aged 40 to 50 in good health and CMV-seropositive. The sample consisted of PBMCs. DNA for the CDR3: TGCGCCAGCAGCCTGGGACAGGGAGCGTCGGGCGAGCAGTACTTC. It yields the protein CASSLGQGASGEQYF.